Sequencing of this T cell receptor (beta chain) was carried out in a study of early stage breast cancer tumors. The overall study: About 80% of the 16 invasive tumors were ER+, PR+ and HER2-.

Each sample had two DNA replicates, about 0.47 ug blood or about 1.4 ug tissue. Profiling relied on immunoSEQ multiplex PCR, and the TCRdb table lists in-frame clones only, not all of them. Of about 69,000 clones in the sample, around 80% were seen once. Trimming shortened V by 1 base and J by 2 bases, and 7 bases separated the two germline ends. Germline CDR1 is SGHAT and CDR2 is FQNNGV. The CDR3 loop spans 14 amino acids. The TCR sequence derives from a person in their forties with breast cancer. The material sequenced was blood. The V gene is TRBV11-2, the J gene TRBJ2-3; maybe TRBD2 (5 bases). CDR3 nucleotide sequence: TGTGCCAGCAGCTTAGCAGCGGTCACAGATACGCAGTATTTT. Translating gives CASSLAAVTDTQYF.